The 24 T cell receptor beta chains presented below share a single source sample, sequenced in a study of shared clonotypes between healthy human individuals. TCRdb keeps only in-frame clones here, not all; method: immunoSEQ multiplex PCR. The data contain some 1.5 million clones, 98% of them singletons. Sequencing was done on a sample of naive CD4+ T cells sorted from blood. Documented subset: CD45RA+ positively selected. The receptors come from a man aged 25 to 45 in good health.

This chain links TRBV29-1 with TRBJ1-1, with D hard to call. With 4 bases removed from V and 0 bases from J, the gap between germline ends came to 12 bases. This CDR3 contains 14 residues. Germline V gene data show CDR1 as SQVTM and CDR2 as ANQGSEA. CDR3 in amino acids: CSVVAGGLNTEAFF. CDR3 DNA: TGCAGCGTTGTGGCGGGTGGCTTGAACACTGAAGCTTTCTTT. Full variable domain (remainder filled in from reference TRBV29-1 and TRBJ1-1): SAVISQKPSRDICQRGTSLTIQCQVDSQVTMMFWYRQQPGQSLTLIATANQGSEATYESGFVIDKFPISRPNLTFSTLTVSNMSPEDSSIYLCSVVAGGLNTEAFFGQGTRLTVV.

As to this clone: Other nucleotide sequences in the sample specify the same CDR3. The chain employs TRBV5-1 and TRBJ2-2; D perhaps matches TRBD1 (5 bases). The CDR3 is made up of 15 amino acids. With 0 bases removed from V and 5 bases from J, the gap between germline ends came to 11 bases. Germline CDR1 is SGHRS and CDR2 is YFSETQ. The CDR3 region has the DNA TGCGCCAGCAGCTTGGCGGCCTCAGGGACCGGGGAGCTGTTTTTT. Its protein is CASSLAASGTGELFF.

J is TRBJ1-1 and V is TRBV5-5; no reliable D call. Trimming cost V 4 bases and J 0 bases, with 16 bases left between them. The CDR3 sequence is 16 residues long. Germline V gene lookup returns CDR1 SGHKS and CDR2 YYEKEE (reference sequence). CDR3 residues: CASSPTSGLLNTEAFF. In nucleotides, the CDR3 is TGTGCCAGCAGCCCGACCTCTGGGCTCCTGAACACTGAAGCTTTCTTT.

The chain uses TRBV28 and TRBJ2-5, with D possibly matching TRBD1 (6 bases). The CDR3 length is 20 residues. The V gene lost 0 bases and the J gene lost 0 bases, with 23 bases spanning the gap. Germline V gene sequence: CDR1 MDHEN, CDR2 SYDVKM. The CDR3 reads CASSLWGAPSLPKYQETQYF. The CDR3 DNA is TGTGCCAGCAGTTTATGGGGGGCCCCCTCCCTACCCAAGTACCAAGAGACCCAGTACTTC.

V and J are TRBV18 and TRBJ1-2, with D uncertain. The germline V gene has CDR1 KGHSH and CDR2 LQKENI. With 0 bases removed from V and 1 base from J, the gap between germline ends came to 9 bases. The CDR3 covers 15 residues. CDR3 DNA: TGTGCCAGCTCACCACCGGGCCGGGGTAACTATGGCTACACCTTC. Residues: CASSPPGRGNYGYTF.

The V gene is TRBV6-1, the J gene TRBJ1-1; TRBD1 matches 7 bases. Germline V gene lookup returns CDR1 MNHNS and CDR2 SASEGT. V lost 8 bases to trimming and J lost 1 base; unmatched junction nucleotides: 10. CDR3 size: 15 residues. The CDR3 DNA reads TGTGCCAGCCGTACTTTCAGGGGGACGAACACTGAAGCTTTCTTT. Protein: CASRTFRGTNTEAFF.

The rearrangement joins TRBV18 to TRBJ1-4, with TRBD1 identical over 7 bases. Unmatched junction bases numbered 4, after V lost 1 base and J lost 8 bases. The CDR3 sequence is 14 residues long. Germline CDR1 is KGHSH and CDR2 is LQKENI. As DNA, the CDR3 is TGTGCCAGCTCACCACGACAGGGCGACGAAAAACTGTTTTTT. Translated: CASSPRQGDEKLFF.

V gene TRBV5-6 combines with J gene TRBJ2-5; D call uncertain. From germline, CDR1 is SGHDT and CDR2 YYEEEE. The V gene lost 0 bases and the J gene lost 5 bases, with 11 bases spanning the gap. The CDR3 loop spans 14 amino acids. This CDR3 reads CASSLVDPRETQYF. The CDR3 nucleotides are TGTGCCAGCAGCTTGGTGGATCCGAGGGAGACCCAGTACTTC.

This rearrangement joins TRBV7-9 to TRBJ2-3; no definite D call. Germline lookup yields CDR1 SEHNR and CDR2 FQNEAQ (reference sequence). V was pared by 0 bases and J by 3 bases, with 10 bases between. This CDR3 comprises 15 residues. DNA for the CDR3: TGTGCCAGCAGCTTAGCGCTGCCAAGTACAGATACGCAGTATTTT. Protein sequence: CASSLALPSTDTQYF.

The J gene is TRBJ2-1, the V gene TRBV7-9, with 7 bases that match TRBD2. The germline V gene encodes CDR1 SEHNR and CDR2 FQNEAQ (reference sequence). Trimming cost V 5 bases and J 4 bases; bases outside gene matches: 8. This CDR3 is 15 amino acids long. The CDR3 region has the DNA TGTGCCAGCAGCCCTCTAGCGGTCCTATACAATGAGCAGTTCTTC. Protein: CASSPLAVLYNEQFF.

This clone was picked up one time. The rearrangement joins TRBV14 to TRBJ2-5; 8 bases are a match to TRBD2. CDR1 SGHDN and CDR2 FVKESK come from the germline V gene. The CDR3 has 17 residues. The V segment lost 0 bases and the J segment 3 bases; nucleotides outside the gene matches: 9. CDR3 bases: TGTGCCAGCAGCCAAGACCCCGGGAGGGTTGGGAAAGAGACCCAGTACTTC. This encodes CASSQDPGRVGKETQYF.

The genes are TRBV4-1 and TRBJ2-7; weak D call: TRBD1 (6 bases). This CDR3 comprises 14 residues. Germline V gives CDR1 MGHRA, CDR2 YSYEKL. The V end lost 4 bases, the J end lost 2 bases, and 12 bases lay between the germline ends. CDR3 nucleotides: TGCGCCAGCAGCCCAGTCAGGGGACCCTACGAGCAGTACTTC. It specifies CASSPVRGPYEQYF.

CDR3 protein: CASSLVGSDYEQYF. The CDR3 nucleotides are TGCGCCAGCAGCTTGGTAGGCAGTGACTACGAGCAGTACTTC. The chain carries TRBV5-1 and TRBJ2-7; D ambiguous. The CDR3 covers 14 residues. CDR1 is SGHRS and CDR2 is YFSETQ in the germline V gene. V was trimmed by 0 bases and J by 3 bases, leaving 10 bases between them.

CDR3 coding DNA: TGCGCCAGCAGCGCCGGACAGGGTATAGCCCAAGAGACCCAGTACTTC. As protein: CASSAGQGIAQETQYF. This rearrangement joins TRBV5-1 to TRBJ2-5; 8 bases map to TRBD1. V was clipped by 4 bases and J by 1 base; unmatched bases: 9. Per germline, CDR1 SGHRS and CDR2 YFSETQ. The CDR3 runs to 16 residues.

CDR3 sequence: CASSLRGRVIRPAHF. The CDR3 nucleotides read TGTGCCAGCAGTTTACGGGGGAGGGTTATCAGACCGGCGCATTTT. This sequence joins TRBV28 and TRBJ1-5, with D maybe TRBD1 (5 bases). The V end lost 2 bases, the J end lost 15 bases, and 23 bases lay between the germline ends. Looked up from germline, CDR1 is MDHEN and CDR2 is SYDVKM. CDR3 length: 15 amino acids.

The chain couples TRBV15 to TRBJ2-7; perhaps TRBD1 as D (6 bases). The CDR3 runs to 16 residues. Trimming cost V 6 bases and J 2 bases, with 20 bases left between them. Germline values: CDR1 LNHNV, CDR2 YYDKDF (reference sequence). CDR3 in amino acids: CATRSHPAGVPYEQYF. CDR3 coding DNA: TGTGCCACCAGGTCTCACCCGGCAGGGGTCCCCTACGAGCAGTACTTC.

The chain couples TRBV11-2 to TRBJ2-7; D perhaps matches TRBD1 (7 bases). Germline V gene sequence: CDR1 SGHAT, CDR2 FQNNGV. With 4 bases removed from V and 3 bases from J, the gap between germline ends came to 13 bases. The CDR3 has 14 residues. This chain's CDR3 is CASSSGGTNYEQYF. The CDR3, as DNA: TGTGCCAGCAGCTCAGGGGGGACCAACTACGAGCAGTACTTC. The complete variable domain, with remaining parts taken from reference TRBV11-2 and TRBJ2-7, reads EAGVAQSPRYKIIEKRQSVAFWCNPISGHATLYWYQQILGQGPKLLIQFQNNGVVDDSQLPKDRFSAERLKGVDSTLKIQPAKLEDSAVYLCASSSGGTNYEQYFGPGTRLTVT.

The chain links TRBV9 to TRBJ2-4, with no clear D. V lost 4 bases and J lost 0, with 8 bases in between. CDR1 and CDR2 (germline): SGDLS, YYNGEE. The CDR3 is made up of 14 amino acids. The chain's CDR3 is CASSRRLAKNIQYF. CDR3 bases: TGTGCCAGCAGCCGTAGACTAGCCAAAAACATTCAGTACTTC.

This clone was found once. The chain joins TRBV2 to TRBJ2-1; D remains ambiguous. The CDR3 spans 14 residues. Germline V gene lookup returns CDR1 SNHLY and CDR2 FYNNEI. Trimming removed 11 bases from V and 6 bases from J, with 20 bases in between. The DNA of the CDR3 is TGTGCCCAGCAAGGACGTGGCCCTTCCAATGAGCAGTTCTTC. Residues: CAQQGRGPSNEQFF.

In regard to this clone: At the DNA level, this CDR3 is encoded by other sequences in the same sample as well. V and J are TRBV9 and TRBJ1-1; D unclear. Germline lookup yields CDR1 SGDLS and CDR2 YYNGEE. The CDR3 sequence is 13 residues long. V lost 3 bases and J lost 0, with 6 bases in between. The CDR3 sequence is CASSAELNTEAFF. The CDR3 region has the DNA TGTGCCAGCAGCGCGGAGCTGAACACTGAAGCTTTCTTT. The variable domain in full, completed from reference TRBV9 and TRBJ1-1, reads DSGVTQTPKHLITATGQRVTLRCSPRSGDLSVYWYQQSLDQGLQFLIQYYNGEERAKGNILERFSAQQFPDLHSELNLSSLELGDSALYFCASSAELNTEAFFGQGTRLTVV.

CDR3 residues: CASSLPERGQGGGYTF. For the CDR3, the DNA is TGCGCCAGCAGCTTACCTGAACGCGGACAGGGTGGTGGCTACACCTTC. V gene TRBV5-1 combines with J gene TRBJ1-2, with 8 positions matching TRBD1. Losses at the gene ends were 2 bases for V and 7 bases for J; bases not matched to a gene: 13. Germline assignment: CDR1 SGHRS and CDR2 YFSETQ. The CDR3 sequence is 16 residues long.

The chain carries TRBV19 and TRBJ2-3; D possibly matches TRBD1 or TRBD2 (7 bases each). Trimming removed 6 bases from V and 0 bases from J, with 13 bases in between. The CDR3 has 15 residues. CDR1 is LNHDA, CDR2 SQIVND, per germline (reference sequence). CDR3 DNA sequence: TGTGCCAGTAGCCAGGGGGGGGCTAGCACAGATACGCAGTATTTT. This sequence encodes CASSQGGASTDTQYF. Based on the CDR3 plus reference TRBV19 and TRBJ2-3, the full variable domain is DGGITQSPKYLFRKEGQNVTLSCEQNLNHDAMYWYRQDPGQGLRLIYYSQIVNDFQKGDIAEGYSVSREKKESFPLTVTSAQKNPTAFYLCASSQGGASTDTQYFGPGTRLTVL.

Of note for this clone: This sample also contains other DNA sequences that code for the same CDR3. The chain combines TRBV27 with TRBJ2-5; D is unclear. Germline V gene lookup returns CDR1 MNHEY and CDR2 SMNVEV (reference sequence). The CDR3 sequence is 14 residues long. Trimming took 2 bases from V and 4 from J, leaving 11 bases between them. CDR3 sequence reads: CASSLGGVGETQYF. The CDR3 nucleotides read TGTGCCAGCAGTTTAGGTGGGGTCGGAGAGACCCAGTACTTC.

CDR3 loop: CASSLGQGISYGYTF. The CDR3 region has the DNA TGCGCCAGCAGCTTGGGACAGGGGATTAGCTATGGCTACACCTTC. The V call is TRBV5-1, the J call TRBJ1-2, with TRBD1 identical over 8 bases. CDR3 length: 15 amino acids. Losses at the gene ends were 0 bases for V and 4 bases for J; bases not matched to a gene: 5. Germline values: CDR1 SGHRS, CDR2 YFSETQ.